The table lists the clone carrying this T cell receptor beta chain with a few counts. Total RNA amounts of at least 5 micrograms were extracted per sample. A second PCR, run for roughly 7 to 11 cycles, used a sample-barcoded 5' primer plus a J-beta primer mix. TCRdb re-called the 5' RACE reads through MiXCR, storing one row per CDR3 protein. The sample has hundreds of thousands of distinct CDR3 sequences, roughly 64% seen once. These data are taken from a study of blood T cells in healthy people across ages. Germline V CDR1 and CDR2: SGHNT, YYREEE (reference sequence). V lost 4 bases, J lost 4 bases, and 23 bases lay in between. The CDR3 consists of 17 residues.

The clonotype originates from a man aged 25-45 years in good health. The V gene is TRBV5-4, the J gene TRBJ1-2, with a weak D call TRBD1 (6 bases). What was sequenced was blood. CDR3 protein: CASSNIPPGATTYGYTF. The CDR3 DNA reads as TGTGCCAGCAGCAATATCCCTCCAGGGGCAACTACCTATGGCTACACCTTC.